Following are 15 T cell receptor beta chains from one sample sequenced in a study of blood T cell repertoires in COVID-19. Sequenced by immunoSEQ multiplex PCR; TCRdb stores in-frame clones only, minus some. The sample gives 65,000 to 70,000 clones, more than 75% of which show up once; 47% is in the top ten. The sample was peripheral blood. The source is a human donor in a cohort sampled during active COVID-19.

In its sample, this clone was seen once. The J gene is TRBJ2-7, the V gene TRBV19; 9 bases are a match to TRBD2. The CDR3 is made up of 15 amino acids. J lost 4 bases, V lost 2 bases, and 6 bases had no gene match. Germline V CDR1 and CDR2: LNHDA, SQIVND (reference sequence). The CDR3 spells CASSISLAGLYEQYF. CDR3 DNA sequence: TGTGCCAGTAGTATATCCCTAGCGGGGCTTTACGAGCAGTACTTC.

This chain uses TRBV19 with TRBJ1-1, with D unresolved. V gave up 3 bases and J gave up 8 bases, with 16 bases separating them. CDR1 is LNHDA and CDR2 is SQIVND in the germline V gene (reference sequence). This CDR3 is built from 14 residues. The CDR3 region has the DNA TGTGCCAGTAGTATTAATCTCGGGGAAGGGGAAGCTTTCTTT. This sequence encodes CASSINLGEGEAFF.

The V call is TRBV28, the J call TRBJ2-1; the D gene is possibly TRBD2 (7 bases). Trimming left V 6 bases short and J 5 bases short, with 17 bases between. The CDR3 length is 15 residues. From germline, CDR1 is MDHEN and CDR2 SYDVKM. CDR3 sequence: CASSSLGGGDNEQFF. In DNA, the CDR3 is TGTGCCAGCAGCTCCCTAGGGGGGGGCGACAATGAGCAGTTCTTC. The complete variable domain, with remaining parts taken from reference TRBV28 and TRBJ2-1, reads DVKVTQSSRYLVKRTGEKVFLECVQDMDHENMFWYRQDPGLGLRLIYFSYDVKMKEKGDIPEGYSVSREKKERFSLILESASTNQTSMYLCASSSLGGGDNEQFFGPGTRLTVL.

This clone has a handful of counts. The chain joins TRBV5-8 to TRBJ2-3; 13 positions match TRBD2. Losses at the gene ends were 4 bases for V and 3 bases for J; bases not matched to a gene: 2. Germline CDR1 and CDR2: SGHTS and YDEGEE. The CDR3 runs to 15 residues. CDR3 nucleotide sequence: TGTGCCAGCAGCCAGGGACTAGCGGGAACAGATACGCAGTATTTT. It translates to CASSQGLAGTDTQYF.

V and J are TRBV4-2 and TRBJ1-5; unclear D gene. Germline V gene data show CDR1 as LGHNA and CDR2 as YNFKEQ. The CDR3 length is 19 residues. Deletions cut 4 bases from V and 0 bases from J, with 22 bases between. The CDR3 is CASSPYEGRTPYSNQPQHF. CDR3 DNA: TGTGCCAGCAGCCCCTATGAGGGCAGGACTCCTTATAGCAATCAGCCCCAGCATTTT.

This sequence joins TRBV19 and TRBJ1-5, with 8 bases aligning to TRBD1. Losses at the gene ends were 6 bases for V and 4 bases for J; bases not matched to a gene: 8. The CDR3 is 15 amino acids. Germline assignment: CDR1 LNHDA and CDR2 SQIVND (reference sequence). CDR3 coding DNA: TGTGCCAGTAGCAGCGACAGGGGACGAAATCAGCCCCAGCATTTT. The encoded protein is CASSSDRGRNQPQHF.

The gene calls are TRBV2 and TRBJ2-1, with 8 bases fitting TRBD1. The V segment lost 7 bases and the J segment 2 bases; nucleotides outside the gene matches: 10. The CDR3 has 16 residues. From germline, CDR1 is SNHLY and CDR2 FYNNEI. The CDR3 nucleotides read TGTGCCAGCAAAGCCAGGGGGGACAGGACCTACAATGAGCAGTTCTTC. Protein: CASKARGDRTYNEQFF.

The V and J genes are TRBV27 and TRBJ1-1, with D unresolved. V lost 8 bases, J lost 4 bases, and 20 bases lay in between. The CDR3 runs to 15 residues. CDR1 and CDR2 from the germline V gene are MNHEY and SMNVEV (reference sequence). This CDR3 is CASRNPTPRGTEAFF. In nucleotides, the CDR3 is TGTGCCAGCCGAAACCCAACTCCCCGGGGCACTGAAGCTTTCTTT.

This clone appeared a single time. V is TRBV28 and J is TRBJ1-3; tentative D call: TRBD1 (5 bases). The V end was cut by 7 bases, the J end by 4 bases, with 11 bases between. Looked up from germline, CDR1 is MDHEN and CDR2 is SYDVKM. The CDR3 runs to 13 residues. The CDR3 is CASTPQVGNTIYF. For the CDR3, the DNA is TGTGCCAGCACCCCACAGGTAGGAAACACCATATATTTT.

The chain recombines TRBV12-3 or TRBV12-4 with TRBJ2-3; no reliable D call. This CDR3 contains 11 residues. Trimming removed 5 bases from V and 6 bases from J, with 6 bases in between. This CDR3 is CASSPRDTQYF. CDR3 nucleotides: TGTGCCAGCAGTCCCCGGGATACGCAGTATTTT.

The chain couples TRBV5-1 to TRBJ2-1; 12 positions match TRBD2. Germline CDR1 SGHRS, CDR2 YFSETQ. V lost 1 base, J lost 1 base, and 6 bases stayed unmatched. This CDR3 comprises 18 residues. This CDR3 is CASSLPTSGSGSYNEQFF. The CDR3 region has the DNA TGCGCCAGCAGCTTGCCGACTAGCGGGAGTGGGTCCTACAATGAGCAGTTCTTC.

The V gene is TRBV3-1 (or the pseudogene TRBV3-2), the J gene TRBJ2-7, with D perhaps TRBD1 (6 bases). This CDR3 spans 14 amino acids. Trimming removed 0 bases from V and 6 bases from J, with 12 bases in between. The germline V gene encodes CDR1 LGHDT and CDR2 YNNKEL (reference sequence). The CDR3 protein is CASSQDGQFSEQYF. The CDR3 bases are TGTGCCAGCAGCCAAGATGGACAGTTTTCCGAGCAGTACTTC.

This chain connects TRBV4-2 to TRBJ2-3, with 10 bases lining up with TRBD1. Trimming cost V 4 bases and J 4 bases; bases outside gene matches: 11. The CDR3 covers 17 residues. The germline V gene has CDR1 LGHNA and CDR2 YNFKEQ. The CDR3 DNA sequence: TGTGCCAGCAGCCCTGGGACAGGGGAATTTATCGCAGATACGCAGTATTTT. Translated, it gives CASSPGTGEFIADTQYF.

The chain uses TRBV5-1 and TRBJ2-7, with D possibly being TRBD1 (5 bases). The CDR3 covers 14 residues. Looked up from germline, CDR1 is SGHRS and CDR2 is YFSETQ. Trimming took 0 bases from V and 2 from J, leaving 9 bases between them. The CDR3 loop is CASSLDRSTYEQYF. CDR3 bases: TGCGCCAGCAGCTTGGACAGGTCAACCTACGAGCAGTACTTC.

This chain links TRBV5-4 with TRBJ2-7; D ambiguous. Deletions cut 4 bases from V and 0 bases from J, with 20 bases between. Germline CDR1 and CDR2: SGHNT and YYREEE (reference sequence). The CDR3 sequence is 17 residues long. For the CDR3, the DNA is TGTGCCAGCAGCGTCGATCTGGATCCTTACAGCTCCTACGAGCAGTACTTC. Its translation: CASSVDLDPYSSYEQYF.